This T cell receptor (beta chain) emerged from a study of cytomegalovirus exposure and HLA in healthy donors. Study as a whole: Earlier results showed roughly 120 million unique TCR beta sequences derived from some 180 million T cells. Study results and caveats: Previous analysis showed most TCR beta V segments were productive about 87% or about 30% of the time. Sequencing artifact likely explains a cluster of highly shared sequence variants. Analysis performed later found 16,951 TCR beta sequences associated with HLA alleles at 0.05 false discovery rate.

Germline V gene data show CDR1 as MNHEY and CDR2 as SVGAGI. This CDR3 spans 15 amino acids. The V and J ends lost 0 bases and 7 bases, in that order; junction bases with no gene match: 1. This clone was detected a few times. Its antigen is as yet unknown. Other DNA sequences in the sample encode the same CDR3. The PCR used 60 Vbeta and 13 Jbeta primers. Using immunoSEQ multiplex PCR, the repertoire was profiled, and TCRdb retains in-frame clones only, with some absent. Among under 100,000 clones listed, over 75% were seen once. The TCR sequence derives from a man over 45 in good health and CMV-seronegative. The genes are TRBV6-5 and TRBJ1-6, with 9 bases fitting TRBD1. Sequenced: PBMCs. The CDR3 region has the DNA TGTGCCAGCAGTTACTCCGGGACAGGGAATTCACCCCTCCACTTT. Encoded protein: CASSYSGTGNSPLHF.